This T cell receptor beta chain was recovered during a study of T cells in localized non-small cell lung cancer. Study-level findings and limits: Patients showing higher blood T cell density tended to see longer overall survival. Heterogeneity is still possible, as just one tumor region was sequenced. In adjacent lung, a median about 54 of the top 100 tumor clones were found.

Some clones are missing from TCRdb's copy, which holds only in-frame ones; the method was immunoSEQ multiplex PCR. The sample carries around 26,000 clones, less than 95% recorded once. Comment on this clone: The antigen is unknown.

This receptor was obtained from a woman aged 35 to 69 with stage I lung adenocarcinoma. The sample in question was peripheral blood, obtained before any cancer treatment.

As DNA, the CDR3 is TGTGCCAGCAGCGTAGGACGAGCGGCTAGCACAGATACGCAGTATTTT. Encoded protein: CASSVGRAASTDTQYF. The genes are TRBV9 and TRBJ2-3, with D maybe TRBD2 (5 bases). Trimming pared 0 bases from V and 0 bases from J, leaving 11 bases between. Per germline, CDR1 SGDLS and CDR2 YYNGEE. The CDR3 has 16 residues.